The 30 T cell receptor beta chains in this list originate from one sample, sequenced in a study of blood T cell repertoires in COVID-19. Sequencing used immunoSEQ multiplex PCR; TCRdb keeps in-frame clones, though not all of them. The table has roughly 380,000 clones, 75% to 90% seen once. Source material: peripheral blood. These receptors were collected from a woman aged 40 to 50 with COVID-19, enrolled during active disease.

The chain combines TRBV6-5 with TRBJ1-6; D is perhaps TRBD1 (5 bases). Trimming left V 4 bases short and J 7 bases short, with 11 bases between. This CDR3 contains 14 residues. Germline V CDR1 and CDR2: MNHEY, SVGAGI. CDR3: CASSWAGGNSPLHF. CDR3 sequence (DNA): TGTGCCAGCAGTTGGGCCGGGGGAAATTCACCCCTCCACTTT.

This clone has a single count. This chain joins TRBV4-2 and TRBJ2-3; 7 nucleotides align to TRBD2. With V trimmed by 1 base and J by 0 bases, 7 bases remained unmatched. Germline lookup yields CDR1 LGHNA and CDR2 YNFKEQ. The CDR3 spans 17 residues. CDR3 bases: TGTGCCAGCAGCCAAGTGCGAGGCGGGGGAAGCACAGATACGCAGTATTTT. This codes for CASSQVRGGGSTDTQYF.

This chain uses TRBV7-9 with TRBJ2-7, with 8 bases lining up with TRBD1. The CDR3 runs 15 residues. Trimming removed 4 bases from V and 4 bases from J; junction bases left unmatched: 9. CDR1 SEHNR and CDR2 FQNEAQ come from the germline V gene (reference sequence). The CDR3 DNA sequence: TGTGCCAGCAGCTCGGATAGACAGGGGAAGTACGAGCAGTACTTC. Translated: CASSSDRQGKYEQYF.

The rearrangement uses TRBV15 and TRBJ2-7; 8 bases are a match to TRBD1. V was pared by 0 bases and J by 7 bases, with 8 bases of the junction left unmatched. This CDR3 contains 15 residues. CDR1 and CDR2 from the germline V gene are LNHNV and YYDKDF (reference sequence). CDR3 region: CATSREAGGTEEQYF. The DNA for the CDR3 is TGTGCCACCAGCAGAGAGGCAGGGGGCACCGAGGAGCAGTACTTC.

This chain links TRBV4-3 with TRBJ2-3; 8 bases are a match to TRBD2. Per the germline V gene, CDR1 is LGHNA and CDR2 is YSLEER. Trimming took 4 bases from V and 2 from J; bases not matched to a gene: 11. The CDR3 runs 17 residues. The CDR3 sequence is CASSPGGALAATDTQYF. DNA for the CDR3: TGCGCCAGCAGCCCGGGAGGGGCACTAGCGGCCACAGATACGCAGTATTTT.

DNA of the CDR3: TGTGCCAGCAGCCACTGGACAGGGACGGCTTTCTTT. It translates to CASSHWTGTAFF. This chain joins TRBV7-2 and TRBJ1-1, with 8 bases fitting TRBD1. The CDR3 length is 12 residues. Trimming cost V 5 bases and J 11 bases; bases outside gene matches: 7. Per germline, CDR1 SGHTA and CDR2 FQGNSA.

This sequence joins TRBV7-2 and TRBJ2-1; D unresolved. V gave up 1 base and J gave up 10 bases, with 11 bases separating them. In germline, CDR1 is SGHTA, CDR2 FQGNSA. This CDR3 has 13 residues. CDR3 coding DNA: TGTGCCAGCAGCTTAGACGGTCAATCCGAGCAGTTCTTC. It yields the protein CASSLDGQSEQFF. The variable domain in full, with the rest retrieved from reference TRBV7-2 and TRBJ2-1, is GAGVSQSPSNKVTEKGKDVELRCDPISGHTALYWYRQSLGQGLEFLIYFQGNSAPDKSGLPSDRFSAERTGGSVSTLTIQRTQQEDSAVYLCASSLDGQSEQFFGPGTRLTVL.

In the case of this clone: The junction departs from germline at one end; a sequencing error may be responsible. V usage is TRBV7-2 and J usage is TRBJ2-7, with D possibly matching TRBD1 (6 bases). The germline V gene has CDR1 SGHTA and CDR2 FQGNSA. CDR3 size: 17 residues. The CDR3 sequence is CASSLTGHAIPSDEQYF. CDR3 nucleotide sequence: TGTGCCAGCAGCTTAACGGGACACGCGATCCCCTCCGACGAGCAGTACTTC.

The chain has TRBV7-2 and TRBJ2-7, with TRBD1 as a possible D gene (5 bases). V lost 5 bases, J lost 3 bases, and 20 bases lay in between. Germline V lookup: CDR1 SGHTA, CDR2 FQGNSA. This CDR3 is built from 16 residues. Written as DNA, the CDR3 is TGTGCCAGCAGCCCGTTGTTTCTCGGCAGGGACTACGAGCAGTACTTC. Amino acid sequence: CASSPLFLGRDYEQYF.

The chain uses TRBV28 and TRBJ1-2; perhaps TRBD1 as D (6 bases). V lost 5 bases and J 5 bases, leaving 15 bases between the germline ends. The CDR3 covers 14 residues. From germline, CDR1 is MDHEN and CDR2 SYDVKM. This CDR3 is CASSPGTSGYGYTF. The CDR3 bases are TGTGCCAGCAGTCCGGGGACATCGGGATATGGCTACACCTTC.

The chain links TRBV4-3 to TRBJ1-1; 7 bases are a match to TRBD1. The germline V gene encodes CDR1 LGHNA and CDR2 YSLEER. The CDR3 covers 13 residues. The ends lost 1 base at V and 11 bases at J; junction bases unmatched: 7. DNA for the CDR3: TGCGCCAGCAGCCAAGTTATCGACAGGGTGGCTTTCTTT. It translates to CASSQVIDRVAFF.

V and J are TRBV18 and TRBJ2-4; D is uncertain. The germline V gene encodes CDR1 KGHSH and CDR2 LQKENI. V was cut by 5 bases and J by 0 bases, with 8 bases left in between. This CDR3 has 14 residues. CDR3 coding DNA: TGTGCCAGCTCAGTCTTAGAAGCCAAAAACATTCAGTACTTC. Translated, it gives CASSVLEAKNIQYF.

In DNA, the CDR3 is TGTGCCAGCAGCTTAGCCGGACAGGCAACTCCTATCAATGAGCAGTTCTTC. It encodes CASSLAGQATPINEQFF. The rearrangement uses TRBV7-9 and TRBJ2-1; 7 positions agree with TRBD1. The CDR3 has 17 residues. Germline-derived CDR1 and CDR2 are SEHNR and FQNEAQ (reference sequence). V shed 0 bases, J shed 6 bases, and the junction held 11 bases outside the gene matches.

The chain has TRBV18 and TRBJ1-1, with 8 bases lining up with TRBD1. V shed 3 bases and J 8 bases; nucleotides not matched to a gene: 5. The V gene's germline CDR1 is KGHSH and CDR2 LQKENI. CDR3 length equals 13 residues. As DNA, the CDR3 is TGTGCCAGCTCACCCCCCAGACAGGGGGAAGCTTTCTTT. Its translation is CASSPPRQGEAFF. Variable domain in full (rest from reference TRBV18 and TRBJ1-1): NAGVMQNPRHLVRRRGQEARLRCSPMKGHSHVYWYRQLPEEGLKFMVYLQKENIIDESGMPKERFSAEFPKEGPSILRIQQVVRGDSAAYFCASSPPRQGEAFFGQGTRLTVV.

The chain uses TRBV2 and TRBJ2-7; the D gene is possibly TRBD2 (6 bases). Per germline, CDR1 SNHLY and CDR2 FYNNEI. Trimming cost V 7 bases and J 7 bases, with 26 bases left between them. The CDR3 is 16 amino acids. CDR3 DNA: TGTGCCAGCACTTTCGCCGGGACTTTGGGTTCGGGTGAGCAGTACTTC. Encoded protein: CASTFAGTLGSGEQYF.

CDR3 residues: CASSTGLGGNTIYF. In nucleotides, the CDR3 is TGTGCCAGCAGCACCGGACTGGGAGGAAACACCATATATTTT. The chain carries TRBV11-3 and TRBJ1-3; unclear D gene. The V gene's germline CDR1 is SGHNT and CDR2 YENEEA. Deletions cut 5 bases from V and 4 bases from J, with 12 bases between. This CDR3 comprises 14 residues.

The chain carries TRBV7-2 and TRBJ1-3; D is unclear. The CDR3 covers 15 residues. The germline V gene encodes CDR1 SGHTA and CDR2 FQGNSA. Trimming removed 3 bases from V and 0 bases from J, with 9 bases in between. CDR3 loop: CASSFPGLSGNTIYF. Written as DNA, the CDR3 is TGTGCCAGCAGCTTCCCAGGCCTCTCTGGAAACACCATATATTTT.

The V and J genes are TRBV5-1 and TRBJ1-1; D might be TRBD1 (6 bases). The CDR3 length is 14 residues. V was trimmed by 0 bases and J by 5 bases, leaving 11 bases between them. Germline CDR1 reads SGHRS; CDR2 reads YFSETQ. CDR3: CASSLESRGTEAFF. For the CDR3, the DNA is TGCGCCAGCAGCTTGGAAAGCAGGGGAACTGAAGCTTTCTTT.

The chain joins TRBV27 to TRBJ1-6; no clear D. The length of the CDR3 is 12 residues. CDR1 and CDR2 (germline): MNHEY, SMNVEV (reference sequence). Trimming removed 4 bases from V and 10 bases from J, with 8 bases in between. CDR3 amino acids: CASSYSGSPLHF. In DNA form, the CDR3 reads TGTGCCAGCAGTTACTCGGGGTCACCCCTCCACTTT.

The V call is TRBV3-1 (or the pseudogene TRBV3-2), the J call TRBJ2-5; 14 positions match TRBD2. V shed 4 bases and J 5 bases; nucleotides not matched to a gene: 6. The germline V gene has CDR1 LGHDT and CDR2 YNNKEL (reference sequence). CDR3 length: 16 residues. The CDR3 loop is CASSLGTSGRTETQYF. The CDR3 DNA is TGTGCCAGCAGCCTAGGGACTAGCGGGAGAACTGAGACCCAGTACTTC.

This sequence joins TRBV4-1 and TRBJ1-2; TRBD1 matches 10 bases. The germline V gene has CDR1 MGHRA and CDR2 YSYEKL. Trimming at V came to 4 bases and at J to 7 bases, leaving 9 bases not matched to a gene. CDR3 length: 15 amino acids. The CDR3 DNA reads as TGCGCCAGCAGCCCCAAGGCGGACAGGGGGTTTGGCTACACCTTC. This encodes CASSPKADRGFGYTF.

This clone turned up a few times. The gene calls are TRBV7-9 and TRBJ2-7, with TRBD1 identical over 8 bases. Germline CDR1 reads SEHNR; CDR2 reads FQNEAQ (reference sequence). V was clipped by 8 bases and J by 2 bases; unmatched bases: 8. CDR3 length: 14 residues. CDR3 sequence: CASSPGGKTYEQYF. The CDR3 coding sequence is TGTGCCAGCTCTCCAGGGGGCAAGACCTACGAGCAGTACTTC. Using reference TRBV7-9 and TRBJ2-7 for the parts outside the CDR3, the full variable domain is DTGVSQNPRHKITKRGQNVTFRCDPISEHNRLYWYRQTLGQGPEFLTYFQNEAQLEKSRLLSDRFSAERPKGSFSTLEIQRTEQGDSAMYLCASSPGGKTYEQYFGPGTRLTVT.

V gene TRBV7-8 combines with J gene TRBJ2-2, with a possible D match to TRBD1 (5 bases). The CDR3 is made up of 14 amino acids. From germline, CDR1 is SGHVS and CDR2 FQNEAQ. The V end was cut by 5 bases, the J end by 0 bases, with 7 bases between. The chain's CDR3 is CASSPTANTGELFF. Here the CDR3 DNA reads TGTGCCAGCAGCCCGACAGCGAACACCGGGGAGCTGTTTTTT.

The V gene is TRBV9, the J gene TRBJ1-1; TRBD1 is a possible D gene (6 bases). Trimming took off 0 bases at V and 5 bases at J, with 20 bases between the two ends. Germline loops: CDR1 SGDLS, CDR2 YYNGEE. The CDR3 sequence is 17 residues long. CDR3 amino acids: CASSVDPPAGVETEAFF. DNA for the CDR3: TGTGCCAGCAGCGTAGACCCCCCGGCAGGGGTGGAGACTGAAGCTTTCTTT.

The J gene is TRBJ1-2, the V gene TRBV10-3; TRBD1 might be the D (6 bases). V lost 10 bases, J lost 3 bases, and 18 bases lay in between. In germline, CDR1 is ENHRY, CDR2 SYGVKD. The length of the CDR3 is 14 residues. CDR3 sequence (DNA): TGTGCCACCAGAATGACAGGTCGGGACTATGGCTACACCTTC. This sequence encodes CATRMTGRDYGYTF.

The chain couples TRBV18 to TRBJ1-6; 9 nucleotides align to TRBD1. In germline, CDR1 is KGHSH, CDR2 LQKENI. V lost 4 bases to trimming and J lost 5 bases; unmatched junction nucleotides: 3. This CDR3 region has 15 residues. The CDR3 loop reads CASSQGQGDNSPLHF. CDR3 coding DNA: TGTGCCAGCTCACAGGGACAGGGTGATAATTCACCCCTCCACTTT.

This chain links TRBV10-3 with TRBJ1-1; 9 bases agree with TRBD1. Losses at the gene ends were 5 bases for V and 6 bases for J; bases not matched to a gene: 1. The CDR3 consists of 12 residues. CDR1 and CDR2 from the germline V gene are ENHRY and SYGVKD. CDR3 in amino acids: CAISTGGPEAFF. The CDR3 DNA reads TGTGCCATCAGTACAGGGGGCCCTGAAGCTTTCTTT.

The chain uses TRBV6-1 and TRBJ2-2; 11 bases agree with TRBD2. V lost 4 bases, J lost 6 bases, and 13 bases stayed unmatched. The CDR3 consists of 18 residues. CDR1 and CDR2 from the germline V gene are MNHNS and SASEGT. The CDR3 here is CASSGRKASGGLAGELFF. CDR3 nucleotides: TGTGCCAGCAGTGGGAGGAAGGCTAGCGGGGGGTTGGCCGGGGAGCTGTTTTTT.

The chain carries TRBV6-2 or TRBV6-3 and TRBJ2-5; D is unclear. Germline V CDR1 and CDR2: MNHEY, SVGEGT. The ends were cut back, 6 bases at V and 5 bases at J, with 10 bases in the middle. The CDR3 totals 12 residues. CDR3 in amino acids: CASSPSRETQYF. CDR3 in DNA: TGTGCCAGCAGCCCCTCTCGGGAGACCCAGTACTTC.

The genes are TRBV6-2 or TRBV6-3 and TRBJ2-7; the match to TRBD1 covers 11 bases. This CDR3 has 16 amino acids. Per germline, CDR1 MNHEY and CDR2 SVGEGT. Losses at the gene ends were 0 bases for V and 2 bases for J; bases not matched to a gene: 3. CDR3 residues: CASSYSTGQGAYEQYF. CDR3 in DNA: TGTGCCAGCAGTTACTCGACGGGACAGGGGGCCTACGAGCAGTACTTC.